These 27 T cell receptor beta chains originate from one sample sequenced in a study of cytomegalovirus exposure and HLA in healthy donors. The PCR employed 60 Vbeta primers together with 13 Jbeta primers. The table came from immunoSEQ multiplex PCR; TCRdb's copy has only in-frame clones and leaves some out. The table shows approximately 79,000 clones, with 78% occurring only once. Sequencing was performed on PBMCs. Every receptor here comes from a male donor in good health and CMV-seropositive.

This chain joins TRBV7-9 and TRBJ2-7; possible D gene TRBD2, 6 bases. There are 16 residues in the CDR3. V lost 6 bases and J lost 0, with 18 bases in between. Germline-derived CDR1 and CDR2 are SEHNR and FQNEAQ (reference sequence). The chain's CDR3 is CASRPFERVSSYEQYF. CDR3 DNA sequence: TGTGCCAGCAGGCCATTCGAGCGGGTCAGCTCCTACGAGCAGTACTTC.

The chain is built from TRBV2 and TRBJ2-5; TRBD1 is a possible D gene (5 bases). V gave up 6 bases and J gave up 4 bases, with 9 bases separating them. This CDR3 is 12 amino acids long. Looked up from germline, CDR1 is SNHLY and CDR2 is FYNNEI. The CDR3 loop is CASRPQGETQYF. The DNA for the CDR3 is TGTGCCAGCAGGCCCCAGGGAGAGACCCAGTACTTC.

The rearrangement uses TRBV7-9 and TRBJ2-2; possibly TRBD2 for D (6 bases). Trimming removed 2 bases at V and 4 bases at J, with 11 bases between. The CDR3 consists of 15 residues. Germline values: CDR1 SEHNR, CDR2 FQNEAQ (reference sequence). CDR3 bases: TGTGCCAGCAGCTTATTGGGGGGAATCACCGGGGAGCTGTTTTTT. This codes for CASSLLGGITGELFF.

The V call is TRBV29-1, the J call TRBJ2-7; 8 nucleotides line up with TRBD2. CDR3 length equals 14 residues. After removal of 6 bases from V and 6 bases from J, the junction contained 13 bases not matched to a gene. Germline loops: CDR1 SQVTM, CDR2 ANQGSEA. The CDR3 protein is CSVYMGLEVAEQYF. The CDR3 coding sequence is TGCAGCGTGTATATGGGACTAGAGGTAGCCGAGCAGTACTTC.

The chain recombines TRBV28 with TRBJ1-1; D possibly corresponds to TRBD1 (6 bases). V gave up 5 bases and J gave up 8 bases, with 15 bases separating them. The CDR3 has 13 residues. Germline V gives CDR1 MDHEN, CDR2 SYDVKM. The CDR3 sequence: CASSLIIRGEAFF. The CDR3 nucleotides are TGTGCCAGCAGTCTTATAATCAGGGGAGAAGCTTTCTTT.

The rearrangement joins TRBV11-2 to TRBJ2-1, with TRBD1 matching over 7 bases. CDR3 length equals 14 residues. Germline CDR1 is SGHAT and CDR2 is FQNNGV. V gave up 6 bases and J gave up 6 bases; unmatched junction bases: 8. For the CDR3, the DNA is TGTGCCAGCAGACAGGACAGGACCGCCAATGAGCAGTTCTTC. Translation gives CASRQDRTANEQFF.

The chain is built from TRBV5-1 and TRBJ2-7; D remains unclear. This CDR3 comprises 14 residues. V shed 5 bases and J shed 2 bases, with 14 bases lying between them. Germline loops: CDR1 SGHRS, CDR2 YFSETQ. For the CDR3, the DNA is TGCGCCAGCAGTTCTGCCTACGGTACCTACGAGCAGTACTTC. Translated, it gives CASSSAYGTYEQYF.

The CDR3 region is CASSEKRLVSGANVLTF. DNA of the CDR3: TGTGCCAGCAGCGAGAAACGACTCGTCTCTGGGGCCAACGTCCTGACTTTC. The V and J genes are TRBV6-4 and TRBJ2-6; the D is unclear. There are 17 residues in the CDR3. CDR1 is MRHNA and CDR2 is SNTAGT in the germline V gene. V was cut by 6 bases and J by 0 bases, with 15 bases left in between.

The chain is built from TRBV28 and TRBJ1-2; D possibly corresponds to TRBD1 (6 bases). Germline assignment: CDR1 MDHEN and CDR2 SYDVKM. V lost 8 bases and J 8 bases, leaving 21 bases between the germline ends. The CDR3 has 14 residues. The CDR3 spells CASHRRTAALGYTF. Written as DNA, the CDR3 is TGTGCCAGCCATAGAAGGACAGCCGCCTTGGGCTACACCTTC.

The V and J genes are TRBV7-9 and TRBJ2-3; tentatively, D is TRBD2 (6 bases). V was trimmed by 5 bases and J by 4 bases, leaving 13 bases between them. This CDR3 has 14 amino acids. From germline, CDR1 is SEHNR and CDR2 FQNEAQ (reference sequence). Here the CDR3 reads CASSRASGADTQYF. The CDR3 DNA is TGTGCCAGCAGCCGCGCTTCGGGGGCAGATACGCAGTATTTT.

This chain connects TRBV29-1 to TRBJ2-1; 11 nucleotides align to TRBD2. Germline assignment: CDR1 SQVTM and CDR2 ANQGSEA. This CDR3 spans 13 amino acids. V shed 6 bases, J shed 8 bases, and the junction held 6 bases outside the gene matches. CDR3 DNA sequence: TGCAGCGTCTTAGCGGGGGGGCCTGATGAGCAGTTCTTC. Encoded protein: CSVLAGGPDEQFF.

The genes are TRBV6-4 and TRBJ2-3, with 9 nucleotides matching TRBD2. In germline, CDR1 is MRHNA, CDR2 SNTAGT. J was trimmed by 1 base and V by 3 bases; bases with no gene match: 2. The CDR3 totals 15 residues. The CDR3 DNA reads TGTGCCAGCAGTGAGTCTAGCGGGGGCACAGATACGCAGTATTTT. Amino acid sequence: CASSESSGGTDTQYF.

The chain links TRBV21-1 to TRBJ2-3; the table's D call TRBD2 went unverified against the DNA. TRBV21-1 represents a pseudogene. This CDR3 is built from 18 residues. CDR3 amino acids: CASSDSGGTNSSTDTQYF. CDR3 DNA: TGTGCCAGCAGCGATAGCGGGGGGACGAACTCTAGCACAGATACGCAGTATTTT.

This chain joins TRBV9 and TRBJ1-4; D call uncertain. With 5 bases removed from V and 5 bases from J, the gap between germline ends came to 10 bases. The CDR3 sequence is 13 residues long. Germline CDR1 is SGDLS and CDR2 is YYNGEE. As DNA, the CDR3 is TGTGCCAGCAGTGGGAGACGGAATGAAAAACTGTTTTTT. This gives the protein CASSGRRNEKLFF.

The rearrangement links TRBV7-9 to TRBJ2-1, with TRBD2 matching 13 bases. The CDR3 runs 15 residues. The ends lost 4 bases at V and 7 bases at J; junction bases unmatched: 4. CDR1 and CDR2 from the germline V gene are SEHNR and FQNEAQ (reference sequence). CDR3 DNA: TGTGCCAGCAGCTCAGGACTAGCGGGAGTAAATGAGCAGTTCTTC. Translation: CASSSGLAGVNEQFF.

This chain connects TRBV5-4 to TRBJ2-7; D is perhaps TRBD2 (5 bases). Germline CDR1 is SGHNT and CDR2 is YYREEE (reference sequence). V shed 4 bases and J shed 0 bases, with 11 bases lying between them. This CDR3 is 14 amino acids long. Here the CDR3 DNA reads TGTGCCAGCAGCCGCGATGGGAGCTCCTACGAGCAGTACTTC. Protein: CASSRDGSSYEQYF.

In this sample, this clone turned up a few times. The chain recombines TRBV2 with TRBJ1-5; 7 bases match TRBD1. The CDR3 is 16 amino acids. J gave up 5 bases and V 4 bases, and 11 bases lay outside the gene matches. CDR1 SNHLY and CDR2 FYNNEI come from the germline V gene. CDR3 coding DNA: TGTGCCAGCAGTGTACCGGGAAAGGGGGCACATCAGCCCCAGCATTTT. It encodes CASSVPGKGAHQPQHF.

The V call is TRBV27, the J call TRBJ1-2; TRBD1 agrees at 8 bases. This CDR3 region has 17 residues. Germline values: CDR1 MNHEY, CDR2 SMNVEV (reference sequence). V was pared by 3 bases and J by 5 bases, with 14 bases of the junction left unmatched. The CDR3 loop is CASSFWTGRGATYGYTF. The CDR3 DNA follows: TGTGCCAGCAGTTTTTGGACAGGGCGCGGGGCTACTTATGGCTACACCTTC.

V is TRBV7-6 and J is TRBJ2-5; D is unresolved. CDR3 length: 13 residues. Germline CDR1 is SGHVS and CDR2 is FNYEAQ. V dropped 3 bases and J dropped 1 base, with 6 bases sitting between them. The CDR3 is CASSFLAQETQYF. For the CDR3, the DNA is TGTGCCAGCAGCTTTTTAGCCCAAGAGACCCAGTACTTC.

V and J are TRBV19 and TRBJ1-5; 12 positions agree with TRBD1. The CDR3 totals 17 residues. V trimming: 7 bases; J trimming: 6 bases; junction bases outside the gene matches: 13. Germline V gene data show CDR1 as LNHDA and CDR2 as SQIVND (reference sequence). CDR3 DNA: TGTGCCAGTACCGCCCCCCCCGGGACAGGGGGCGGTCAGCCCCAGCATTTT. This encodes CASTAPPGTGGGQPQHF.

The J gene is TRBJ1-5, the V gene TRBV15; D is undetermined. The germline V gene has CDR1 LNHNV and CDR2 YYDKDF (reference sequence). The CDR3 extends over 15 amino acids. Trimming removed 3 bases from V and 4 bases from J, with 13 bases in between. The CDR3 sequence: CATSRTWQVNQPQHF. The CDR3 nucleotides read TGTGCCACCAGCAGGACGTGGCAGGTTAATCAGCCCCAGCATTTT. Full variable domain (missing parts from reference TRBV15 and TRBJ1-5): DAMVIQNPRYQVTQFGKPVTLSCSQTLNHNVMYWYQQKSSQAPKLLFHYYDKDFNNEADTPDNFQSRRPNTSFCFLDIRSPGLGDTAMYLCATSRTWQVNQPQHFGDGTRLSIL.

This sequence joins TRBV27 and TRBJ1-2; 9 bases agree with TRBD1. The germline CDR1 and CDR2 sequences are MNHEY and SMNVEV (reference sequence). This CDR3 spans 16 amino acids. With V trimmed by 3 bases and J by 6 bases, 11 bases remained unmatched. The CDR3 bases are TGTGCCAGCAGTTTCACAGCGTGGGACAGGGTCGATGGCTACACCTTC. This codes for CASSFTAWDRVDGYTF.

The rearrangement joins TRBV14 to TRBJ1-6; 8 bases line up with TRBD1. Losses at the gene ends were 1 base for V and 9 bases for J; bases not matched to a gene: 8. This CDR3 has 16 residues. Germline lookup yields CDR1 SGHDN and CDR2 FVKESK. The CDR3 region is CASSQGGTGIPSPLHF. CDR3 nucleotide sequence: TGTGCCAGCAGCCAAGGGGGGACAGGAATCCCTTCACCCCTCCACTTT. Complete variable domain (other parts from reference TRBV14 and TRBJ1-6): EAGVTQFPSHSVIEKGQTVTLRCDPISGHDNLYWYRRVMGKEIKFLLHFVKESKQDESGMPNNRFLAERTGGTYSTLKVQPAELEDSGVYFCASSQGGTGIPSPLHFGNGTRLTVT.

The V call is TRBV7-9, the J call TRBJ2-1; D gene unclear. Germline lookup yields CDR1 SEHNR and CDR2 FQNEAQ (reference sequence). The CDR3 is 14 residues long. Trimming left V 7 bases short and J 4 bases short, with 14 bases between. The chain's CDR3 is CASMESYGYNEQFF. CDR3 coding DNA: TGTGCCAGCATGGAGTCCTACGGGTACAATGAGCAGTTCTTC.

The DNA of the CDR3 is TGTGCCAGCAGCCAAGATTTAGAGGCGATTGAAGCTTTCTTT. It translates to CASSQDLEAIEAFF. The chain employs TRBV4-2 and TRBJ1-1; D is undetermined. Germline CDR1 reads LGHNA; CDR2 reads YNFKEQ. The CDR3 is 14 residues long. Trimming removed 0 bases at V and 7 bases at J, with 12 bases between.

The CDR3 DNA reads TGTGCCAGCAGCTTAGGCACAAACCCGAATAGCAATCAGCCCCAGCATTTT. Its translation: CASSLGTNPNSNQPQHF. V usage is TRBV11-2 and J usage is TRBJ1-5; D is ambiguous. Germline CDR1 is SGHAT and CDR2 is FQNNGV. The CDR3 loop spans 17 amino acids. V lost 1 base and J 0 bases, leaving 13 bases between the germline ends.

Here the CDR3 DNA reads TGTGCCAGCAGCTTCGGACAGGGCAACTATGGCTACACCTTC. This translates into CASSFGQGNYGYTF. The chain recombines TRBV4-2 with TRBJ1-2, with 8 bases that match TRBD1. V lost 5 bases, J lost 2 bases, and 4 bases stayed unmatched. The germline V gene encodes CDR1 LGHNA and CDR2 YNFKEQ. The CDR3 consists of 14 residues.